Below, 23 T cell receptor beta chains from the same sample are listed, as sequenced in a study of blood T cell repertoires in COVID-19. Profiling relied on immunoSEQ multiplex PCR, and the TCRdb table lists in-frame clones only, not all of them. Of approximately 98,000 clones detected, about four fifths appear once; the ten largest clones hold about 20%. The sample taken for sequencing was peripheral blood. These receptors originate from a man older than 75 with acute or convalescent COVID-19.

The V call is TRBV29-1, the J call TRBJ2-4; TRBD1 might be the D (7 bases). Germline lookup yields CDR1 SQVTM and CDR2 ANQGSEA. The CDR3 is made up of 14 amino acids. V was shortened by 7 bases and J by 8 bases, with 21 bases between the two germline ends. CDR3 nucleotide sequence: TGCAGCGCCGCCCTGCAGGGGGGCTTAGACATTCAGTACTTC. It encodes CSAALQGGLDIQYF. Complete variable domain (other parts from reference TRBV29-1 and TRBJ2-4): SAVISQKPSRDICQRGTSLTIQCQVDSQVTMMFWYRQQPGQSLTLIATANQGSEATYESGFVIDKFPISRPNLTFSTLTVSNMSPEDSSIYLCSAALQGGLDIQYFGAGTRLSVL.

The chain employs TRBV6-5 and TRBJ1-6; possibly TRBD1 for D (6 bases). Germline CDR1 and CDR2: MNHEY and SVGAGI. The CDR3 consists of 15 residues. V lost 5 bases to trimming and J lost 7 bases, with 15 bases between them. CDR3 amino acids: CASSTTGSVNSPLHF. CDR3 bases: TGTGCCAGCAGTACAACAGGGTCCGTCAATTCACCCCTCCACTTT.

This clone was observed a handful of times. The genes are TRBV6-2 or TRBV6-3 and TRBJ1-2; no definite D call. V lost 5 bases and J lost 8, with 18 bases in between. This CDR3 has 14 amino acids. Germline V lookup: CDR1 MNHEY, CDR2 SVGEGT. The CDR3 DNA sequence: TGTGCCAGCAGTGACCCATCAGGATCTCAGGGCTACACCTTC. Translation: CASSDPSGSQGYTF.

The CDR3 DNA reads TGTGCCAGCAGCCTGAACAGGGGTCGGACCGGGGAGCTGTTTTTT. It yields the protein CASSLNRGRTGELFF. The rearrangement links TRBV21-1 to TRBJ2-2; whether TRBD1, the table's D call, matches the DNA was not checked. TRBV21-1 is a known pseudogene. The CDR3 totals 15 residues.

This clone has only a few counts. The chain has TRBV28 and TRBJ1-6; 9 bases match TRBD1. CDR1 is MDHEN and CDR2 is SYDVKM in the germline V gene. Germline trimming cut 6 bases from V and 9 bases from J; bases unmatched to any gene: 12. The CDR3 contains 16 residues. The CDR3 is CASRPSGTGYGSPLHF. CDR3 DNA: TGTGCCAGCAGACCCTCCGGGACAGGGTACGGTTCACCCCTCCACTTT.

V and J are TRBV10-2 and TRBJ2-1; TRBD1 matches at 11 bases. The junction had 27 bases not matched to a gene; V was cut back by 10 bases and J by 1 base. This CDR3 spans 22 amino acids. Germline lookup yields CDR1 WSHSY and CDR2 SAAADI. The CDR3 region has the DNA TGCGCCACCCTCCCGGGACAGGGGGATCGGGCGGGAGGCCGGGTATCCTACAATGAGCAGTTCTTC. This sequence encodes CATLPGQGDRAGGRVSYNEQFF.

The chain recombines TRBV15 with TRBJ2-3, with TRBD1 identical over 7 bases. CDR1 and CDR2 (germline): LNHNV, YYDKDF (reference sequence). J gave up 7 bases and V 0 bases, and 7 bases lay outside the gene matches. The CDR3 extends over 15 amino acids. CDR3 protein: CATSRDRAGGNTQYF. CDR3 in DNA: TGTGCCACCAGCAGAGATCGGGCAGGGGGAAATACGCAGTATTTT.

The V gene is TRBV3-1 (or the pseudogene TRBV3-2), the J gene TRBJ2-5, with 7 bases aligning to TRBD2. The CDR3 sequence is 16 residues long. Germline loops: CDR1 LGHDT, CDR2 YNNKEL (reference sequence). V gave up 4 bases and J gave up 1 base; unmatched junction bases: 9. Written as DNA, the CDR3 is TGTGCCAGCAGCCCATCACCTAGCGGATCCCAAGAGACCCAGTACTTC. This codes for CASSPSPSGSQETQYF.

V is TRBV28 and J is TRBJ1-5; 8 bases agree with TRBD1. CDR1 and CDR2 from the germline V gene are MDHEN and SYDVKM. This CDR3 contains 14 residues. V shed 11 bases, J shed 2 bases, and the junction held 8 bases outside the gene matches. CDR3 sequence reads: CAAGTGGRNQPQHF. As DNA, the CDR3 is TGTGCCGCTGGGACAGGAGGGCGCAATCAGCCCCAGCATTTT.

The CDR3 is CASSLAGGRYNEQFF. The DNA of the CDR3 is TGTGCCAGCAGCTTAGCGGGAGGAAGGTACAATGAGCAGTTCTTC. The rearrangement links TRBV7-8 to TRBJ2-1, with D perhaps TRBD2 (6 bases). Germline assignment: CDR1 SGHVS and CDR2 FQNEAQ. V lost 0 bases, J lost 4 bases, and 10 bases lay in between. The CDR3 loop spans 15 amino acids. Filled out from reference TRBV7-8 and TRBJ2-1, the complete variable domain reads GAGVSQSPRYKVAKRGQDVALRCDPISGHVSLFWYQQALGQGPEFLTYFQNEAQLDKSGLPSDRFFAERPEGSVSTLKIQRTQQEDSAVYLCASSLAGGRYNEQFFGPGTRLTVL.

In this sample, this clone turned up a few times. This chain connects TRBV10-3 to TRBJ1-5; TRBD1 matches at 8 bases. CDR3 length: 14 amino acids. Germline V gene lookup returns CDR1 ENHRY and CDR2 SYGVKD. J was trimmed by 0 bases and V by 6 bases; bases with no gene match: 1. The DNA for the CDR3 is TGTGCCATCAGGGGACAGGATAGCAATCAGCCCCAGCATTTT. This translates into CAIRGQDSNQPQHF.

This clone came up a few times. The chain couples TRBV27 to TRBJ2-1; 7 bases line up with TRBD2. Trimming removed 7 bases from V and 6 bases from J; junction bases left unmatched: 9. Germline CDR1 MNHEY, CDR2 SMNVEV (reference sequence). There are 14 residues in the CDR3. CDR3 residues: CASKTGGTSNEQFF. The CDR3 nucleotides read TGTGCCAGCAAAACCGGGGGGACGTCCAATGAGCAGTTCTTC.

As DNA, the CDR3 is TGTGCCAGCAGCTTAGGACAGGGGAGAGGGACTGAAGCTTTCTTT. This encodes CASSLGQGRGTEAFF. This rearrangement joins TRBV5-6 to TRBJ1-1, with 9 bases that match TRBD1. V was pared by 2 bases and J by 5 bases, with 7 bases of the junction left unmatched. Germline loops: CDR1 SGHDT, CDR2 YYEEEE. This CDR3 spans 15 amino acids.

The rearrangement joins TRBV2 to TRBJ2-3, with 7 nucleotides matching TRBD2. V trimming: 11 bases; J trimming: 1 base; junction bases outside the gene matches: 15. The CDR3 has 16 residues. Germline V gene sequence: CDR1 SNHLY, CDR2 FYNNEI. The CDR3 DNA reads TGTGCCTCCTTTGAGCGGGATCTGTCTGGCACAGATACGCAGTATTTT. Translated: CASFERDLSGTDTQYF.

In its sample, this clone was seen a few times. In DNA, the CDR3 is TGTGCCAGCAGTTACTCCGCTTTGGCGGGAGAAGACGAGCAGTACTTC. Translation gives CASSYSALAGEDEQYF. The chain recombines TRBV6-5 with TRBJ2-7, with 7 nucleotides matching TRBD2. The V gene's germline CDR1 is MNHEY and CDR2 SVGAGI. V shed 0 bases and J 5 bases; nucleotides not matched to a gene: 10. CDR3 length equals 16 residues.

This clone appeared a few times. This chain joins TRBV5-4 and TRBJ1-6; D perhaps matches TRBD1 (5 bases). Germline values: CDR1 SGHNT, CDR2 YYREEE (reference sequence). The germline V and J ends were trimmed by 5 bases and 0 bases, with 15 bases remaining between them. This CDR3 has 17 residues. CDR3: CASSSSTELSYNSPLHF. For the CDR3, the DNA is TGTGCCAGCAGTTCCTCGACAGAGCTCTCCTATAATTCACCCCTCCACTTT.

This clone appeared a few times. This chain uses TRBV27 with TRBJ2-1; 8 bases line up with TRBD1. Germline trimming cut 7 bases from V and 4 bases from J; bases unmatched to any gene: 9. Germline values: CDR1 MNHEY, CDR2 SMNVEV (reference sequence). This CDR3 has 15 residues. The CDR3 reads CASNPSGGSYNEQFF. The CDR3 bases are TGTGCCAGCAACCCATCAGGGGGCTCTTACAATGAGCAGTTCTTC.

DNA of the CDR3: TGTGCCAGCAGCGTAGTCCCAGGGGAGGGGGAGACCCAGTACTTC. This translates into CASSVVPGEGETQYF. The chain recombines TRBV9 with TRBJ2-5, with D possibly being TRBD2 (7 bases). Germline V gene lookup returns CDR1 SGDLS and CDR2 YYNGEE. The CDR3 length is 15 residues. V dropped 0 bases and J dropped 5 bases, with 14 bases sitting between them.

The rearrangement uses TRBV4-3 and TRBJ2-5; D gene uncertain. Per germline, CDR1 LGHNA and CDR2 YSLEER. The CDR3 consists of 13 residues. V lost 0 bases, J lost 5 bases, and 7 bases lay in between. CDR3 protein: CASSQDAEETQYF. The CDR3 DNA sequence: TGCGCCAGCAGCCAAGATGCGGAGGAGACCCAGTACTTC.

The DNA of the CDR3 is TGTGCCAGCTCCCGGACTCGGAACCAGAATGAAAAACTGTTTTTT. The encoded protein is CASSRTRNQNEKLFF. This chain links TRBV18 with TRBJ1-4, with D hard to call. The length of the CDR3 is 15 residues. Deletions cut 6 bases from V and 5 bases from J, with 16 bases between. Germline assignment: CDR1 KGHSH and CDR2 LQKENI.

The V call is TRBV18, the J call TRBJ2-3; 9 nucleotides match TRBD2. Germline CDR1 reads KGHSH; CDR2 reads LQKENI. The CDR3 sequence is 16 residues long. The trim removed 5 bases at V and 1 base at J, leaving 7 bases unmatched. The CDR3 reads CASSVIIAGGTDTQYF. Written as DNA, the CDR3 is TGTGCCAGCTCAGTCATCATAGCGGGGGGCACAGATACGCAGTATTTT.

The chain is built from TRBV11-2 and TRBJ1-6; 10 bases are a match to TRBD1. V lost 5 bases and J lost 5; bases outside the gene matches: 3. Germline V gene data show CDR1 as SGHAT and CDR2 as FQNNGV. This CDR3 is 15 amino acids long. Here the CDR3 reads CASSRDRGDNSPLHF. CDR3 DNA sequence: TGTGCCAGCAGCAGGGACAGGGGCGATAATTCACCCCTCCACTTT.

The V and J genes are TRBV6-6 and TRBJ1-2, with 8 positions matching TRBD1. Germline-derived CDR1 and CDR2 are MNHNY and SVGAGI (reference sequence). The V and J ends lost 2 bases and 4 bases, in that order; junction bases with no gene match: 3. CDR3 length equals 14 residues. CDR3 DNA: TGTGCCAGCAGTTACGGAGGACAGGGCTATGGCTACACCTTC. This codes for CASSYGGQGYGYTF.